The 3 T cell receptor beta chains reported below all come from one sample, sequenced in a study of response to subunit inactivated influenza vaccine (dated by TCRdb to the late 2010s). The receptor library was made with RT-PCR. The sample was run on an Illumina HiSeq 2500. TCRdb reran the public reads through fastp at Q25 and MiXCR, keeping productive beta chains. Identical CDR3 proteins give one entry, which carries the most common genes and DNA. For this sample the table gives about 520,000 distinct CDR3 sequences, of which roughly 7.9% were detected only once. Around 13% of the sample is held by the ten biggest clonotypes. The source was PBMCs from blood, collected roughly 24 months after vaccination. All receptors derive from a man aged 50-75 years who received an inactivated influenza vaccine. Donor details come from another sample of the same person, matched by shared clones.

This clonotype was recorded many times. The V gene is TRBV27, the J gene TRBJ1-1, with a tentative D call TRBD1 (5 bases). This CDR3 region has 16 residues. Trimming left V 6 bases short and J 7 bases short, with 24 bases between. The germline CDR1 and CDR2 sequences are MNHEY and SMNVEV (reference sequence). CDR3 DNA sequence: TGTGCCAGCAGGCCGGTGATGGGGGACGGTTTAGATGAAGCTTTCTTT. This gives the protein CASRPVMGDGLDEAFF.

The chain uses TRBV7-9 and TRBJ1-1; D is undetermined. CDR1 and CDR2 from the germline V gene are SEHNR and FQNEAQ (reference sequence). There are 14 residues in the CDR3. The germline V and J ends were trimmed by 5 bases and 0 bases, with 10 bases remaining between them. DNA for the CDR3: TGTGCCAGCAGCGAACAGAGACTGAACACTGAAGCTTTCTTT. It specifies CASSEQRLNTEAFF.

This clonotype was counted many times. The chain combines TRBV7-2 with TRBJ1-6; no clear D. V gave up 1 base and J gave up 7 bases, with 5 bases separating them. Germline V lookup: CDR1 SGHTA, CDR2 FQGNSA. The CDR3 covers 13 residues. The DNA for the CDR3 is TGTGCCAGCAGCTTAGTGCGGAATTCACCCCTCCACTTT. This translates into CASSLVRNSPLHF. The entire variable domain, with the rest obtained from reference TRBV7-2 and TRBJ1-6, is as follows: GAGVSQSPSNKVTEKGKDVELRCDPISGHTALYWYRQSLGQGLEFLIYFQGNSAPDKSGLPSDRFSAERTGGSVSTLTIQRTQQEDSAVYLCASSLVRNSPLHFGNGTRLTVT.